This T cell receptor (beta chain) is drawn from a study of blood T cell repertoires in COVID-19. In the study overall: Samples taken during acute and convalescent COVID-19 were collected in the United States, Italy and Spain. Sample material is recorded as cDNA or gDNA derived from T cells, B-cell-depleted T cells, or PBMCs.

Study processing details: Amplifying reference gene primers gave estimates of nucleated cell counts. Profiling relied on immunoSEQ multiplex PCR, and the TCRdb table lists in-frame clones only, not all of them. D and trimming come from the DNA, and the V and J calls and clone size come from that table. Of 80,000 to 130,000 clones in the sample, 80% to 90% were seen once. This CDR3 is built from 15 residues. V was cut by 0 bases and J by 5 bases, with 12 bases left in between. Per the germline V gene, CDR1 is SGDLS and CDR2 is YYNGEE. Each participant's cohort was designated according to participant-reported clinical history.

The clonotype originates from a woman aged 45 to 65 who had recovered from COVID-19. The chain carries TRBV9 and TRBJ2-1; D is perhaps TRBD1 (6 bases). Sequencing was done on a sample of PBMCs or T cells enriched from blood (not recorded which). DNA of the CDR3: TGTGCCAGCAGCGTAGAGGGACAAAAAAACAATGAGCAGTTCTTC. Residues: CASSVEGQKNNEQFF.